Following are 22 T cell receptor beta chains from one sample sequenced in a study of early T cells in non-severe SARS-CoV-2 infection. TCRdb re-called the 5' RACE reads with MiXCR, one entry per CDR3 protein. There are more than 45,000 distinct CDR3 sequences in the sample; 9.5% to 15% occur only once, and 3% to 4.5% lies in the top ten. Sequencing was carried out using whole blood. These receptors originate from an adult who was a healthcare worker with PCR-confirmed SARS-CoV-2 infection or an uninfected control (not recorded which).

There are many counts of this clonotype. The CDR3 loop reads CSVEAPGSGEQYF. DNA for the CDR3: TGCAGCGTTGAAGCTCCGGGATCGGGCGAGCAGTACTTC. V usage is TRBV29-1 and J usage is TRBJ2-7; perhaps TRBD2 as D (5 bases). CDR3 length: 13 amino acids. Trimming shortened V by 1 base and J by 6 bases, and 13 bases separated the two germline ends. The germline gives CDR1 SQVTM, CDR2 ANQGSEA.

This clonotype was counted only a few times. The chain couples TRBV12-2 to TRBJ2-7; the listed D gene, TRBD1, was not tested against the DNA. TRBV12-2 is annotated as a pseudogene. The CDR3 has 17 residues. In DNA form, the CDR3 reads TGTGCAAGTCGCTCCGCCAAAGCGGGACAGATTTCCTACGAGCAGTACTTC. The encoded protein is CASRSAKAGQISYEQYF.

This clonotype was seen many times. The chain uses TRBV9 and TRBJ2-3, with 7 bases identical to TRBD2. V shed 0 bases and J 1 base; nucleotides not matched to a gene: 2. The CDR3 consists of 15 residues. The germline CDR1 and CDR2 sequences are SGDLS and YYNGEE. The CDR3 loop is CASSVGSGGTDTQYF. Here the CDR3 DNA reads TGTGCCAGCAGCGTAGGGAGCGGGGGCACAGATACGCAGTATTTT. The variable domain in full, with the rest retrieved from reference TRBV9 and TRBJ2-3, is DSGVTQTPKHLITATGQRVTLRCSPRSGDLSVYWYQQSLDQGLQFLIQYYNGEERAKGNILERFSAQQFPDLHSELNLSSLELGDSALYFCASSVGSGGTDTQYFGPGTRLTVL.

This clonotype was detected many times. The V gene is TRBV6-4, the J gene TRBJ2-3, with 9 bases identical to TRBD1. Trimming at V came to 6 bases and at J to 4 bases, leaving 5 bases not matched to a gene. The CDR3 loop spans 14 amino acids. The V gene's germline CDR1 is MRHNA and CDR2 SNTAGT. CDR3 sequence (DNA): TGTGCCAGCAGCCTGACAGGGGGGGCAGATACGCAGTATTTT. This translates into CASSLTGGADTQYF.

This clonotype came up a few times. The chain links TRBV4-2 to TRBJ2-1, with 13 bases aligning to TRBD2. Losses at the gene ends were 0 bases for V and 11 bases for J; bases not matched to a gene: 10. Germline CDR1 is LGHNA and CDR2 is YNFKEQ. CDR3 size: 17 residues. CDR3 DNA sequence: TGTGCCAGCAGCCAAGATCCCCTGGGGGGACTAGCGGGAAAGCAGTTCTTC. This sequence encodes CASSQDPLGGLAGKQFF.

This clonotype was picked up a small number of times. The CDR3 loop reads CASSEPISNQPQHF. For the CDR3, the DNA is TGTGCCAGCAGTGAACCGATTAGCAATCAGCCCCAGCATTTT. The chain recombines TRBV2 with TRBJ1-5, with D unclear. The CDR3 has 14 amino acids. From germline, CDR1 is SNHLY and CDR2 FYNNEI. The V end was cut by 2 bases, the J end by 0 bases, with 5 bases between.

There are many counts of this clonotype. The chain has TRBV28 and TRBJ2-5; D is uncertain. Looked up from germline, CDR1 is MDHEN and CDR2 is SYDVKM. The length of the CDR3 is 13 residues. V shed 1 base and J shed 4 bases, with 7 bases lying between them. CDR3 residues: CASSLFQTETQYF. The CDR3 coding sequence is TGTGCCAGCAGTTTATTTCAGACAGAGACCCAGTACTTC.

The rearrangement uses TRBV9 and TRBJ2-1; D call uncertain. Germline lookup yields CDR1 SGDLS and CDR2 YYNGEE. The CDR3 sequence is 14 residues long. Trimming shortened V by 0 bases and J by 1 base, and 5 bases separated the two germline ends. The DNA of the CDR3 is TGTGCCAGCAGCGTAGGGCTGTCCTACAATGAGCAGTTCTTC. Its protein is CASSVGLSYNEQFF.

This clonotype occurred a few times. This chain joins TRBV12-5 and TRBJ2-1; 8 bases line up with TRBD2. Trimming removed 3 bases from V and 6 bases from J; junction bases left unmatched: 13. This CDR3 is built from 17 residues. The germline V gene has CDR1 LGHNT and CDR2 FRNRAP. The CDR3 DNA follows: TGTGCTAGTGGTTTACACCCGGGACTAGGAACGTCCAATGAGCAGTTCTTC. Translating it yields CASGLHPGLGTSNEQFF.

This clonotype was counted a few times. The rearrangement links TRBV20-1 to TRBJ2-7; a weak D match, TRBD1 (6 bases). Germline V gives CDR1 DFQATT, CDR2 SNEGSKA (reference sequence). This CDR3 spans 18 amino acids. V was shortened by 0 bases and J by 3 bases, with 24 bases between the two germline ends. The CDR3 sequence is CSARDLGGTGPSSYEQYF. The CDR3 DNA sequence: TGCAGTGCTAGAGACCTTGGGGGAACAGGGCCGTCGAGCTACGAGCAGTACTTC.

The V gene is TRBV6-4, the J gene TRBJ2-2, with D tentatively TRBD1 (5 bases). Per the germline V gene, CDR1 is MRHNA and CDR2 is SNTAGT. V lost 7 bases and J lost 2, with 11 bases in between. This CDR3 is built from 14 residues. CDR3 nucleotides: TGTGCCAGCAAGGGGATGGCAAACACCGGGGAGCTGTTTTTT. This codes for CASKGMANTGELFF.

There are many counts of this clonotype. The chain carries TRBV2 and TRBJ1-2; D perhaps matches TRBD1 (5 bases). In germline, CDR1 is SNHLY, CDR2 FYNNEI. Trimming left V 3 bases short and J 7 bases short, with 15 bases between. The CDR3 consists of 14 residues. The CDR3 loop reads CASSDGQGRGGYTF. In nucleotides, the CDR3 is TGTGCCAGCAGTGACGGGCAGGGACGCGGTGGCTACACCTTC.

This clonotype was counted only a few times. V gene TRBV7-9 combines with J gene TRBJ2-3; D might be TRBD2 (5 bases). Deletions cut 1 base from V and 0 bases from J, with 20 bases between. Germline CDR1 reads SEHNR; CDR2 reads FQNEAQ (reference sequence). The CDR3 spans 19 residues. The CDR3 sequence: CASSLGSVRRVPSTDTQYF. CDR3 coding DNA: TGTGCCAGCAGCTTAGGGTCTGTCCGGCGGGTCCCTAGCACAGATACGCAGTATTTT.

This clonotype was found a few times. This chain uses TRBV7-9 with TRBJ1-5; D is ambiguous. V lost 5 bases and J lost 4, with 6 bases in between. The CDR3 is made up of 12 amino acids. Germline CDR1 is SEHNR and CDR2 is FQNEAQ (reference sequence). The CDR3 region is CASSRGNQPQHF. The CDR3 nucleotides read TGTGCCAGCAGCCGCGGAAATCAGCCCCAGCATTTT.

This clonotype has at least ten counts. The chain carries TRBV5-1 and TRBJ2-7; D call uncertain. V gave up 6 bases and J gave up 0 bases, with 13 bases separating them. Germline CDR1 reads SGHRS; CDR2 reads YFSETQ. The CDR3 extends over 14 amino acids. Here the CDR3 DNA reads TGCGCCAGCACCTTCTCGGACCCCTCCTACGAGCAGTACTTC. Translating gives CASTFSDPSYEQYF.

This clonotype has just one count. The V and J genes are TRBV7-9 and TRBJ2-3, with 7 nucleotides matching TRBD2. This CDR3 is 13 amino acids long. Germline trimming cut 5 bases from V and 8 bases from J; bases unmatched to any gene: 7. The germline CDR1 and CDR2 sequences are SEHNR and FQNEAQ (reference sequence). CDR3 amino acids: CASSPLREGTQYF. CDR3 coding DNA: TGTGCCAGCAGCCCTCTAAGGGAGGGTACGCAGTATTTT. Together with reference TRBV7-9 and TRBJ2-3, the CDR3 gives the full variable domain: DTGVSQNPRHKITKRGQNVTFRCDPISEHNRLYWYRQTLGQGPEFLTYFQNEAQLEKSRLLSDRFSAERPKGSFSTLEIQRTEQGDSAMYLCASSPLREGTQYFGPGTRLTVL.

This clonotype was found many times. The V and J genes are TRBV25-1 and TRBJ1-1, with D possibly being TRBD1 (5 bases). The CDR3 sequence is 14 residues long. CDR1 is MGHDK, CDR2 SYGVNS, per germline. Trimming shortened V by 5 bases and J by 2 bases, and 12 bases separated the two germline ends. The CDR3 loop reads CASSPPGDNTEAFF. Here the CDR3 DNA reads TGTGCCAGCAGTCCCCCGGGGGACAACACTGAAGCTTTCTTT.

This clonotype was recorded a few times. CDR3 bases: TGTGCCAGCAGCGCTACGACAGGGGGTAGCACCGGGGAGCTGTTTTTT. Amino acids: CASSATTGGSTGELFF. The chain combines TRBV9 with TRBJ2-2; 9 bases fit TRBD1. V lost 3 bases, J lost 4 bases, and 7 bases stayed unmatched. This CDR3 region has 16 residues. Germline CDR1 and CDR2: SGDLS and YYNGEE.

This clonotype showed up just a few times. The genes are TRBV2 and TRBJ2-1; no clear D gene. Trimming removed 5 bases at V and 2 bases at J, with 13 bases between. CDR1 and CDR2 from the germline V gene are SNHLY and FYNNEI. The CDR3 runs 15 residues. The CDR3 region is CASSRPLDPYNEQFF. The CDR3 DNA reads as TGTGCCAGCAGTCGCCCTTTGGACCCCTACAATGAGCAGTTCTTC.

This clonotype was seen a few times. The chain employs TRBV29-1 and TRBJ1-1, with D hard to call. Germline CDR1 and CDR2: SQVTM and ANQGSEA. Deletions cut 7 bases from V and 2 bases from J, with 8 bases between. CDR3 size: 11 residues. DNA of the CDR3: TGCAGCGGGACGGGTAACACTGAAGCTTTCTTT. This encodes CSGTGNTEAFF.

This clonotype was detected a few times. The genes are TRBV7-3 and TRBJ2-3; no definite D call. CDR3 length equals 13 residues. Looked up from germline, CDR1 is SGHTA and CDR2 is FQGTGA. V lost 2 bases and J lost 4, with 7 bases in between. This chain's CDR3 is CASSLRPPDTQYF. CDR3 sequence (DNA): TGTGCCAGCAGCTTACGGCCTCCAGATACGCAGTATTTT.

Only a few counts were recorded for this clonotype. Written as DNA, the CDR3 is TGTGCCAGTACCTCCTCCCGGTGGAGCCAGGGAAACATTCAGTACTTC. This codes for CASTSSRWSQGNIQYF. The gene calls are TRBV19 and TRBJ2-4; D may be TRBD1 (5 bases). The germline V and J ends were trimmed by 7 bases and 6 bases, with 22 bases remaining between them. In germline, CDR1 is LNHDA, CDR2 SQIVND (reference sequence). The CDR3 runs to 16 residues.